The clone carrying this T cell receptor beta chain has a handful of counts. The sample is drawn from a study of blood T cell repertoires in COVID-19. Background on the study: Sites in the United States, Italy and Spain provided acute and convalescent COVID-19 samples. T cells, B-cell-depleted T cells, or PBMCs provided the cDNA or gDNA that served as material.

The V gene end was trimmed by 6 bases and the J gene end by 4 bases; junction bases not matched to a gene: 4. The CDR3 covers 13 residues. Germline CDR1 reads SQVTM; CDR2 reads ANQGSEA. How the authors handled the data: Nucleated cell number was recorded as an estimate derived from reference gene primer amplification. The method was immunoSEQ multiplex PCR; TCRdb's version includes in-frame clones alone and lacks a portion of them. Clonal size and the V and J genes are those of that table, whereas D and trimming came from the DNA. The table shows over 150,000 clones, with around three quarters occurring only once.

The clonotype originates from a man aged 60 to 75 with acute or convalescent COVID-19. The sequenced material came from peripheral blood. The J gene is TRBJ1-5, the V gene TRBV29-1; TRBD1 matches at 9 bases. The CDR3 spells CSVGTGWNQPQHF. The CDR3 DNA is TGCAGCGTCGGGACAGGGTGGAATCAGCCCCAGCATTTT.